Described below is a single T cell receptor (beta chain) sequence and its context. This record comes from a study of blood T cell repertoires in COVID-19. The CDR3 sequence is 15 residues long. Germline values: CDR1 SNHLY, CDR2 FYNNEI. V lost 3 bases, J lost 3 bases, and 4 bases stayed unmatched. Per the authors' pipeline: Estimation of nucleated cell counts relied on the amplification of reference gene primers. Measured with immunoSEQ multiplex PCR; TCRdb has only the in-frame clones, and not every one. The DNA gave D and trimming, while V, J and clone size come from that table. The table records 150,000 to 200,000 clones, about 80% of them present only once.

Sequenced material: peripheral blood. The V and J genes are TRBV2 and TRBJ2-3; 9 bases match TRBD1. The sequence came from a human donor with acute or convalescent COVID-19. The donor label of this sample is uncertain. The CDR3 nucleotides read TGTGCCAGCAGTGACGGGACAGGGCTTACAGATACGCAGTATTTT. Its protein product is CASSDGTGLTDTQYF.